This TCR beta chain comes out of a study of blood T cell repertoires in COVID-19. Background on the study: Samples representing acute and convalescent COVID-19 were sourced from the United States, Italy and Spain. PBMCs, B-cell-depleted T cells, or T cells provided the cDNA or gDNA that made up the material.

This CDR3 contains 14 residues. V lost 2 bases and J 9 bases, leaving 14 bases between the germline ends. The germline V gene has CDR1 LNHDA and CDR2 SQIVND (reference sequence). How the authors handled the data: Reference gene primer amplification gave nucleated cell count estimates. TCRdb's copy holds only in-frame clones and misses some; the assay was immunoSEQ multiplex PCR. The DNA was the basis for D and trimming; V, J and clone size are from that table. Here the sample spans approximately 150,000 clones, about 92% being singletons. Sequencing was performed on peripheral blood. This clonotype was sampled from a human donor in a cohort sampled during active COVID-19. The chain recombines TRBV19 with TRBJ1-5; unclear D gene. The CDR3: CASSIPFYHGPQHF. CDR3 DNA sequence: TGTGCCAGTAGTATACCGTTCTACCACGGGCCCCAGCATTTT.